This TCR beta chain was recorded in a study of T cells in localized non-small cell lung cancer. Germline CDR1 reads KGHSH; CDR2 reads LQKENI. The V end lost 2 bases, the J end lost 2 bases, and 10 bases lay between the germline ends. This CDR3 is 14 amino acids long. This table comes from immunoSEQ multiplex PCR, and its TCRdb copy is limited to in-frame clones, with some not included. The sample holds about 15,000 clones, roughly 80% seen once. Whole-study results and caveats: Since sequencing was restricted to only one region of the tumor, intratumor heterogeneity remains a possibility. Uninvolved neighboring lung showed the greatest T cell clonality, exceeding tumor.

To note about this clone: Its specificity is unknown.

The chain couples TRBV18 to TRBJ2-7; D remains unclear. The specimen was peripheral blood, collected before any cancer treatment. This TCR derives from a female donor of 60 years or more with stage I squamous cell lung carcinoma. CDR3 coding DNA: TGTGCCAGCTCACCAGCCGGGCTTCCCTACGAGCAGTACTTC. Its protein is CASSPAGLPYEQYF.